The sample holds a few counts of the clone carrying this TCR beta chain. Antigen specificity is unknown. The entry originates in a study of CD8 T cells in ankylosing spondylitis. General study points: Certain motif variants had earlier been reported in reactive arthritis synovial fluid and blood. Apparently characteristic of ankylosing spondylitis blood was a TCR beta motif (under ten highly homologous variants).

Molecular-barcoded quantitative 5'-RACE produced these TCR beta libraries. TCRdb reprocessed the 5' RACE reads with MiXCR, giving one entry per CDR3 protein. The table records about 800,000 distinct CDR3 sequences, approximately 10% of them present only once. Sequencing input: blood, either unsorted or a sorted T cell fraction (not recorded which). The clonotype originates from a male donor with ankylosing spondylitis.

The CDR3 is CASRPFVGLGGEQYF. CDR3 nucleotide sequence: TGTGCCAGCAGGCCCTTCGTAGGGCTGGGAGGCGAGCAGTACTTC. The chain is built from TRBV12-3 or TRBV12-4 and TRBJ2-7, with D perhaps TRBD2 (6 bases). This CDR3 spans 15 amino acids. Trimming stripped 6 bases from V and 6 bases from J, with 21 bases between.